This T cell receptor beta chain is drawn from a study of human T cells and chemical hapten exposure. Study summary: The upper back received 0.01% DPC by patch testing, with results read at 6 days.

This CDR3 is built from 16 residues. With 3 bases removed from V and 1 base from J, the gap between germline ends came to 18 bases. The germline gives CDR1 SQVTM, CDR2 ANQGSEA. TCRdb redid the calling of the RACE reads with MiXCR, one entry per CDR3 protein. The table lists 330,000 or so distinct CDR3 sequences, about 6% of them singletons. The study's findings and limits: Controls formed significantly fewer large CDR3 similarity clusters than expanded TCRs did. Patch test score tracked positively with PT1 expanded TCR counts.

Time point indicated: patch test 2, 6 weeks after DPC sensitization. Treatment noted: therapeutic diphenylcyclopropenone sensitization with weekly scalp DPC. As concerns this clonotype: Its antigen is undetermined.

The V and J genes are TRBV29-1 and TRBJ1-1; maybe TRBD1 (6 bases). The source was whole blood, collected in connection with sensitization to the hapten diphenylcyclopropenone (DPC). The receptor was derived from a young woman with alopecia areata. Some clones in this sample may be carry-over from other donors' samples. CDR3 loop: CSVDLLLGGGNTEAFF. Written as DNA, the CDR3 is TGCAGCGTTGACCTCCTCTTAGGGGGTGGGAACACTGAAGCTTTCTTT.